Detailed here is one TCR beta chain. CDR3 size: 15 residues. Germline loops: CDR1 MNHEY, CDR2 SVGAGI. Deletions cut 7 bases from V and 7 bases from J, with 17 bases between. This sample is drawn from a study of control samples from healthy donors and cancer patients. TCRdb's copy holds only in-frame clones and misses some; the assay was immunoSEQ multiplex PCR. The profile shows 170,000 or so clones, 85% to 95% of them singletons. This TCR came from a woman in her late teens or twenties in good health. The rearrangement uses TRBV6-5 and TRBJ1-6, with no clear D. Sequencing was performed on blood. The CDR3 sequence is CASTHLFPSNSPLHF. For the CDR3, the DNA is TGTGCCAGCACCCACCTCTTCCCGTCCAATTCACCCCTCCACTTT.